This T cell receptor (beta chain) was found in a study of cytomegalovirus exposure and HLA in healthy donors. PCR was performed using 60 Vbeta and 13 Jbeta primers. This table comes from immunoSEQ multiplex PCR, and its TCRdb copy is limited to in-frame clones, with some not included. The sample lists roughly 160,000 clones; 80% to 90% were seen once. Whole-study findings and limits: The study recorded over 150 TCR beta chains that were cytomegalovirus-associated.

Notes on this clone: Its specificity is unknown. Other DNA sequences in the same sample also yield this CDR3.

The CDR3 is 14 amino acids. The junction had 4 bases not matched to a gene; V was cut back by 6 bases and J by 3 bases. Germline V lookup: CDR1 MNHEY, CDR2 SVGAGI. The chain carries TRBV6-5 and TRBJ2-2; TRBD1 matches at 7 bases. The source is a man younger than 35 in good health and CMV-seropositive. Sequenced sample: PBMCs. The CDR3 bases are TGTGCCAGCAGGGGCCAGGGGGACACCGGGGAGCTGTTTTTT. It specifies CASRGQGDTGELFF.